This is a list of T cell receptor beta chains from one sample in a study of T cell responses to AZD1222 COVID-19 vaccine. Profiled with immunoSEQ multiplex PCR; TCRdb holds only in-frame clones, not every one. This table holds approximately 180,000 clones, 90% found once. Specimen: peripheral blood, collected on day 0 of AZD1222 vaccination. These receptor sequences come from an adult in good health. The CDR3 runs from the conserved cysteine through the conserved F or W. Each record gives: V gene, J gene, clone size, D gene, CDR3 DNA, CDR3 protein. The D gene is left open where the match is weak. Some rows mark clone size as missing; the rest say once, few, many or name a class of expanded clone.

V gene: TRBV6-5; J gene: TRBJ2-2; clone size: .; D gene: .; CDR3 DNA: TGTGCCAGCAGATACCTCCCCCAGAGCACCGGGGAGCTGTTTTTT; CDR3 protein: CASRYLPQSTGELFF
V gene: TRBV30; J gene: TRBJ1-5; clone size: .; D gene: .; CDR3 DNA: TGTGCCTGGAGTGTATCGGGTTTCCAGCCCCAGCATTTT; CDR3 protein: CAWSVSGFQPQHF
V gene: TRBV5-4; J gene: TRBJ2-3; clone size: .; D gene: .; CDR3 DNA: TGTGCCAGCAGCTTGGGGGGGCCTAGTGGAGATACGCAGTATTTT; CDR3 protein: CASSLGGPSGDTQYF
V gene: TRBV21-1; J gene: TRBJ1-3; clone size: once; D gene: .; CDR3 DNA: TGTGCCAGCAGCAAAGTCGGCAGAACATCTGGAAACACCATATATTTT; CDR3 protein: CASSKVGRTSGNTIYF
V gene: TRBV12-3/TRBV12-4; J gene: TRBJ1-5; clone size: .; D gene: .; CDR3 DNA: TGTGCCAGCAGTGGGAATAGCAATCAGCCCCAGCATTTT; CDR3 protein: CASSGNSNQPQHF
V gene: TRBV9; J gene: TRBJ2-5; clone size: .; D gene: .; CDR3 DNA: TGTGCCAGCAGCATACAGGGTGGGGAGACCCAGTACTTC; CDR3 protein: CASSIQGGETQYF
V gene: TRBV2; J gene: TRBJ1-2; clone size: .; D gene: .; CDR3 DNA: TGTGCCAGCGAGCGGGGGGCCCCCTATGGCTACACCTTC; CDR3 protein: CASERGAPYGYTF
V gene: TRBV3-1/TRBV3-2; J gene: TRBJ2-1; clone size: .; D gene: .; CDR3 DNA: TGTGCCAGCAGCCAATCTGCCAATGAGCAGTTCTTC; CDR3 protein: CASSQSANEQFF
V gene: TRBV28; J gene: TRBJ2-5; clone size: .; D gene: .; CDR3 DNA: TGTGCCAGCAGTCCGGGGGGCTCCCAAGAGACCCAGTACTTC; CDR3 protein: CASSPGGSQETQYF
V gene: TRBV4-2; J gene: TRBJ1-4; clone size: .; D gene: TRBD1; CDR3 DNA: TGTGCCAGCAGCCAAGATGGGGTTGCGACAGGGTCTAATGAAAAACTGTTTTTT; CDR3 protein: CASSQDGVATGSNEKLFF
V gene: TRBV30; J gene: TRBJ1-2; clone size: .; D gene: TRBD1; CDR3 DNA: TGTGCCTGGCGCGGGACAGCCTATGGCTACACCTTC; CDR3 protein: CAWRGTAYGYTF
V gene: TRBV28; J gene: TRBJ1-2; clone size: .; D gene: .; CDR3 DNA: TGTGCCAGCAGTCCTACAGGGAACGTCGGGTATGGCTACACCTTC; CDR3 protein: CASSPTGNVGYGYTF
V gene: TRBV5-4; J gene: TRBJ2-3; clone size: .; D gene: TRBD1; CDR3 DNA: TGTGCCAGCAGCTCCCGCCGACAGGGATGGGATACGCAGTATTTT; CDR3 protein: CASSSRRQGWDTQYF
V gene: TRBV7-6; J gene: TRBJ2-1; clone size: .; D gene: TRBD1; CDR3 DNA: TGTGCCAGCAGCTTAGAGGACAGGGGGCGGAGTGAGCAGTTCTTC; CDR3 protein: CASSLEDRGRSEQFF
V gene: TRBV28; J gene: TRBJ2-4; clone size: .; D gene: .; CDR3 DNA: TGTGCCAGCAGGTCTACGGGCGGAGCACGGAACATTCAGTACTTC; CDR3 protein: CASRSTGGARNIQYF
V gene: TRBV5-1; J gene: TRBJ1-6; clone size: .; D gene: TRBD1; CDR3 DNA: TGCGCCAGCAGCTTCCAGGGGGCGCCTTTCCCCCTCCACTTT; CDR3 protein: CASSFQGAPFPLHF
V gene: TRBV21-1; J gene: TRBJ1-6; clone size: .; D gene: .; CDR3 DNA: TGTGCCAGCAGCAGTCCTCAGGTGGGCTCCTATAATTCACCCCTCCACTTT; CDR3 protein: CASSSPQVGSYNSPLHF
V gene: TRBV12-5; J gene: TRBJ1-5; clone size: .; D gene: .; CDR3 DNA: TGTGCTAGTGGTTTGGTAAAAGGAGAATACAATCAGCCCCAGCATTTT; CDR3 protein: CASGLVKGEYNQPQHF
V gene: TRBV28; J gene: TRBJ2-7; clone size: .; D gene: TRBD1; CDR3 DNA: TGTGCCAGCAGCTCTCAGGGGGACTCCTACGAGCAGTACTTC; CDR3 protein: CASSSQGDSYEQYF
V gene: TRBV6-2/TRBV6-3; J gene: TRBJ1-1; clone size: .; D gene: .; CDR3 DNA: TGTGCCAGCAGTTACCGCCTTGGAGGGAGAAACACTGAAGCTTTCTTT; CDR3 protein: CASSYRLGGRNTEAFF
V gene: TRBV30; J gene: TRBJ2-3; clone size: .; D gene: TRBD2; CDR3 DNA: TGTGCCCACCAGCGGGAGTGGTTGGATACGCAGTATTTT; CDR3 protein: CAHQREWLDTQYF
V gene: TRBV10-2; J gene: TRBJ1-5; clone size: .; D gene: TRBD1; CDR3 DNA: TGCGCCAGCAGTGCAGGGGGAATGGGCAATCAGCCCCAGCATTTT; CDR3 protein: CASSAGGMGNQPQHF
V gene: TRBV3-1/TRBV3-2; J gene: TRBJ2-6; clone size: .; D gene: .; CDR3 DNA: TGTGCCAGCAGCCAGGGTGGGGCCAACGTCCTGACTTTC; CDR3 protein: CASSQGGANVLTF
V gene: TRBV30; J gene: TRBJ1-6; clone size: few; D gene: .; CDR3 DNA: TGTGCCTGGAGTCATCAGACCGCAAATTCACCCCTCCACTTT; CDR3 protein: CAWSHQTANSPLHF
V gene: TRBV9; J gene: TRBJ2-5; clone size: .; D gene: .; CDR3 DNA: TGTGCCAGCAGCCGCTTCGGGGGGCGAGAAGAGACCCAGTACTTC; CDR3 protein: CASSRFGGREETQYF
V gene: TRBV7-9; J gene: TRBJ2-3; clone size: .; D gene: .; CDR3 DNA: TGTGCCAGCAGCTCTCCCCACCTCGCCACAGATACGCAGTATTTT; CDR3 protein: CASSSPHLATDTQYF
V gene: TRBV27; J gene: TRBJ1-5; clone size: few; D gene: TRBD1; CDR3 DNA: TGTGCCAGCAGTACAGGGGGCGGCAATCAGCCCCAGCATTTT; CDR3 protein: CASSTGGGNQPQHF
V gene: TRBV30; J gene: TRBJ1-1; clone size: .; D gene: .; CDR3 DNA: TGTGCCTGGAGTGTAAGCCGGACGGAGATGAACACTGAAGCTTTCTTT; CDR3 protein: CAWSVSRTEMNTEAFF
V gene: TRBV5-8; J gene: TRBJ2-4; clone size: .; D gene: .; CDR3 DNA: TGTGCCAGCAGCGGAGGGTCGGGGACGGGAACCAAAAACATTCAGTACTTC; CDR3 protein: CASSGGSGTGTKNIQYF
V gene: TRBV2; J gene: TRBJ1-3; clone size: .; D gene: TRBD1; CDR3 DNA: TGTGCCAGCAGCGAACAGGGGGACAGCTCTGGAAACACCATATATTTT; CDR3 protein: CASSEQGDSSGNTIYF
V gene: TRBV7-9; J gene: TRBJ2-6; clone size: .; D gene: .; CDR3 DNA: TGTGCCAGCAGCTTCGGCTGGGCGGGTTTCTCTGGGGCCAACGTCCTGACTTTC; CDR3 protein: CASSFGWAGFSGANVLTF
V gene: TRBV2; J gene: TRBJ1-4; clone size: .; D gene: TRBD1; CDR3 DNA: TGTGCCAGCAGCGAATACCCCGGACAGGGAGAAAAACTGTTTTTT; CDR3 protein: CASSEYPGQGEKLFF
V gene: TRBV28; J gene: TRBJ1-4; clone size: once; D gene: TRBD1; CDR3 DNA: TGTGCCAGCAGGTTGCCGGGACAGGGGGATGAAAAACTGTTTTTT; CDR3 protein: CASRLPGQGDEKLFF
V gene: TRBV5-6; J gene: TRBJ1-6; clone size: .; D gene: .; CDR3 DNA: TGTGCCAGCAGCTTATCTTCGACTCCACCCCTCCACTTT; CDR3 protein: CASSLSSTPPLHF
V gene: TRBV7-9; J gene: TRBJ2-3; clone size: .; D gene: .; CDR3 DNA: TGTGCCAGCAGCTTAAGGGGCGGGAGCACAGATACGCAGTATTTT; CDR3 protein: CASSLRGGSTDTQYF
V gene: TRBV4-2; J gene: TRBJ1-5; clone size: .; D gene: TRBD1; CDR3 DNA: TGTGCCAGCAGCCAATCTATACAGGGGAGGAATCAGCCCCAGCATTTT; CDR3 protein: CASSQSIQGRNQPQHF
V gene: TRBV18; J gene: TRBJ1-3; clone size: .; D gene: .; CDR3 DNA: TGTGCCAGCTCACCAGACGGTTCGACCTCTGGAAACACCATATATTTT; CDR3 protein: CASSPDGSTSGNTIYF
V gene: TRBV29-1; J gene: TRBJ2-5; clone size: .; D gene: TRBD2; CDR3 DNA: TGCAGCGTTGATAAGCGGGAGGCCGGAAAGACCCAGTACTTC; CDR3 protein: CSVDKREAGKTQYF
V gene: TRBV2; J gene: TRBJ1-5; clone size: .; D gene: .; CDR3 DNA: TGTGCCAGCAGCCCACAGGGAAGCAATCAGCCCCAGCATTTT; CDR3 protein: CASSPQGSNQPQHF
V gene: TRBV4-3; J gene: TRBJ1-3; clone size: .; D gene: .; CDR3 DNA: TGCGCCAGCAGCCAAGATTTGAGGGTCTCTGGAAACACCATATATTTT; CDR3 protein: CASSQDLRVSGNTIYF
V gene: TRBV19; J gene: TRBJ1-4; clone size: .; D gene: .; CDR3 DNA: TGTGCCAGTAGTAGGACAGCTTCTAATGAAAAACTGTTTTTT; CDR3 protein: CASSRTASNEKLFF
V gene: TRBV6-1; J gene: TRBJ2-1; clone size: .; D gene: TRBD2; CDR3 DNA: TGTGCCAGCAGTGAAGGTCCGGGAGGGCCGTATGAGCAGTTCTTC; CDR3 protein: CASSEGPGGPYEQFF
V gene: TRBV20-1; J gene: TRBJ2-1; clone size: .; D gene: .; CDR3 DNA: TGCAGTGCTAGTAAGGGGGGACGGATGCGATTCAATGAGCAGTTCTTC; CDR3 protein: CSASKGGRMRFNEQFF
V gene: TRBV2; J gene: TRBJ2-1; clone size: .; D gene: .; CDR3 DNA: TGTGCCAGCAAACTACCGGGACTCCGATACAATGAGCAGTTCTTC; CDR3 protein: CASKLPGLRYNEQFF
V gene: TRBV19; J gene: TRBJ1-5; clone size: once; D gene: .; CDR3 DNA: TGTGCCAGTAGCCTTAGTCTGGTAACGGGCAATCAGCCCCAGCATTTT; CDR3 protein: CASSLSLVTGNQPQHF
V gene: TRBV6-5; J gene: TRBJ2-7; clone size: .; D gene: .; CDR3 DNA: TGTGCCAGCAGTTACGGGGGGCTCTACTCCTACGAGCAGTACTTC; CDR3 protein: CASSYGGLYSYEQYF
V gene: TRBV12-3/TRBV12-4; J gene: TRBJ2-7; clone size: .; D gene: TRBD2; CDR3 DNA: TGTGCCAGCACCGACCCGGGGGGGGACGAGCAGTACTTC; CDR3 protein: CASTDPGGDEQYF
V gene: TRBV19; J gene: TRBJ1-5; clone size: once; D gene: TRBD1; CDR3 DNA: TGTGCCAGTAGAATCCGGGACAGGGGAAATAGGAGCAATCAGCCCCAGCATTTT; CDR3 protein: CASRIRDRGNRSNQPQHF
V gene: TRBV5-1; J gene: TRBJ2-1; clone size: .; D gene: .; CDR3 DNA: TGCGCCAGCCAATCCTCCTCCGGGACGGGCCTCTCGAGCTCCTACAATGAGCAGTTCTTC; CDR3 protein: CASQSSSGTGLSSSYNEQFF
V gene: TRBV3-1/TRBV3-2; J gene: TRBJ2-7; clone size: .; D gene: .; CDR3 DNA: TGTGCCAGCAGCCAAGCCCCCTTATACTACGAGCAGTACTTC; CDR3 protein: CASSQAPLYYEQYF
V gene: TRBV14; J gene: TRBJ1-2; clone size: .; D gene: .; CDR3 DNA: TGTGCCAGCAGCCAAGATGGGGTCTATGGCTACACCTTC; CDR3 protein: CASSQDGVYGYTF